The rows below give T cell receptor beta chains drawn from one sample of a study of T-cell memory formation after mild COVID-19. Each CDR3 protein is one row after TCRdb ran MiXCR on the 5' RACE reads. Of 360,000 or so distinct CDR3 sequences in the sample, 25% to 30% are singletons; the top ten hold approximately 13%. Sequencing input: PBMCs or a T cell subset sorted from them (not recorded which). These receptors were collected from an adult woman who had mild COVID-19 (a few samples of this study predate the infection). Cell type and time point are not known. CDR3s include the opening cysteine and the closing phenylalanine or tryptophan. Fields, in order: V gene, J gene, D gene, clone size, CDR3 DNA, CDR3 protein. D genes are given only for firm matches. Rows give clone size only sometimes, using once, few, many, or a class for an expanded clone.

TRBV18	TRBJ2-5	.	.	TGTGCCAGCTCACCACCTCAGGGTATAGTGGGAGAGACCCAGTACTTC	CASSPPQGIVGETQYF
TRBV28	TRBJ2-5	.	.	TGTGCCAGCAGTTTCCCGGACACAGAGACCCAGTACTTC	CASSFPDTETQYF
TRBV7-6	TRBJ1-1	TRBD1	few	TGTGCCAGCAGCTCACATACAGGGGCCGAAGCTTTCTTT	CASSSHTGAEAFF
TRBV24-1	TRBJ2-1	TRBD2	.	TGTGCCACCAGCGGGACTAGCGGGGCCTACAATGAGCAGTTCTTC	CATSGTSGAYNEQFF
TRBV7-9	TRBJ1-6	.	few	TGTGCCAGCAGCCCGGTAACAGGCGCAGCCCTCCACTTT	CASSPVTGAALHF
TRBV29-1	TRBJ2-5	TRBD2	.	TGCAGCGTGCGGGAGGTTCAAGAGACCCAGTACTTC	CSVREVQETQYF
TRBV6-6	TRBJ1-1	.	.	TGTGCCAGCAGTTACTGGGAGGGGAACACTGAAGCTTTCTTT	CASSYWEGNTEAFF
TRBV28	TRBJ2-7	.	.	TGTGCCAGCAGTACCCAATTCGGGGAAGGCTCCTACGAGCAGTACTTC	CASSTQFGEGSYEQYF
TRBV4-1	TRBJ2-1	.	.	TGCGCCAGCAGCGAAGATTTAGAAGAGCAGTTCTTC	CASSEDLEEQFF
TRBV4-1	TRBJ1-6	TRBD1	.	TGCGCCAGCAGCCACAGGGAACAGGGGGTGAATTCACCCCTCCACTTT	CASSHREQGVNSPLHF
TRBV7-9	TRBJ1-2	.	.	TGTGCCAGCAGCCCACCTACAGGGTACTATGGCTACACCTTC	CASSPPTGYYGYTF
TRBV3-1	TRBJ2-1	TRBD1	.	TGTGCCAGCAGCCAAGAAAGGGGGCAGGGGTCCTACAATGAGCAGTTCTTC	CASSQERGQGSYNEQFF
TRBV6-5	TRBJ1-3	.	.	TGTGCCAGCAGTTACTCGAGGCAGCTCTCTGGAAACACCATATATTTT	CASSYSRQLSGNTIYF
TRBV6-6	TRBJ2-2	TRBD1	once	TGTGCCAGCAGTTACTCCCGGACAGGGCCCGGGGAGCTGTTTTTT	CASSYSRTGPGELFF
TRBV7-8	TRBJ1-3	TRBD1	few	TGTGCCAGCAGCCTTCGACAGGGCTCTGGAAACACCATATATTTT	CASSLRQGSGNTIYF
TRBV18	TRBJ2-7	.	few	TGTGCCAGCTCACCCCCAAGCCGCGAGCAGTACTTC	CASSPPSREQYF
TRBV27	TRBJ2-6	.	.	TGTGCCAGCAGTCTCCCTATTAGGGCAGGGAGCTCTGGGGCCAACGTCCTGACTTTC	CASSLPIRAGSSGANVLTF
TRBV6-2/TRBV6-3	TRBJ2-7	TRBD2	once	TGTGCCAGCAATAAACCGGGAGCGGGAGGCTACGAGCAGTACTTC	CASNKPGAGGYEQYF
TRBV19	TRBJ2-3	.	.	TGTGCCAGTAGTATCGTAGCGGCAAACACAGATACGCAGTATTTT	CASSIVAANTDTQYF
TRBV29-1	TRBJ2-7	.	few	TGCAGCGTTGAAGGCCTGGCGGGGTTCAGCTCCTACGAGCAGTACTTC	CSVEGLAGFSSYEQYF
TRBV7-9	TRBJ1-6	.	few	TGTGCCAGCAGGGCGACAGGTTCACCCCTCCACTTT	CASRATGSPLHF
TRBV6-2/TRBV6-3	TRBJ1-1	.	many	TGTGCCAGCAGCCTCGGACAGTACACTGAAGCTTTCTTT	CASSLGQYTEAFF
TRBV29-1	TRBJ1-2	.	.	TGCAGCGTTGGAGGGTCAGCCATACTCTATGGCTACACCTTC	CSVGGSAILYGYTF
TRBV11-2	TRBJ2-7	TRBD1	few	TGTGCCAGCAGCTCGTGGACAGGTCCGTACGAGCAGTACTTC	CASSSWTGPYEQYF
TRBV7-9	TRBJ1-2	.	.	TGTGCCAGCAGCTTAGCGGGGGGCCACTATGGCTACACCTTC	CASSLAGGHYGYTF
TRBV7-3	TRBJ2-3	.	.	TGTGCCAGCTCCGGTTCGGGCCTCCGGGGGGATACGCAGTATTTT	CASSGSGLRGDTQYF
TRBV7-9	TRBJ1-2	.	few	TGTGCCAGCATTCCCCTCCCGGTGGAACCGGGACAAAGAGGCTACACCTTC	CASIPLPVEPGQRGYTF
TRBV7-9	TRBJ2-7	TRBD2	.	TGTGCCAGCAGCCCCGGGGAGGGGCCTAGGTACGAGCAGTACTTC	CASSPGEGPRYEQYF
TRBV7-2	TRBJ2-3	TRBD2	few	TGTGCCAGCAGCTTAGGTCGGACGTCTAGCGGGAGGGCCCCGGGCACAGATACGCAGTATTTT	CASSLGRTSSGRAPGTDTQYF
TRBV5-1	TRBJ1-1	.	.	TGCGCCAGCAGCTTGGACTGGGAGGGAACTGAAGCTTTCTTT	CASSLDWEGTEAFF
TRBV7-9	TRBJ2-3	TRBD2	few	TGTGCCAGCAGCGCGGGACTAGCGGGGGGTGGAGATACGCAGTATTTT	CASSAGLAGGGDTQYF
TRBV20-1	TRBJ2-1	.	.	TGCAGTGCTAGGACCTCCCGATGGACATCCCCGGGAGAGCAGTTCTTC	CSARTSRWTSPGEQFF
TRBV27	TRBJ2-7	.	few	TGTGCCAGCAGCCTGGGACGGAACTACGAGCAGTACTTC	CASSLGRNYEQYF
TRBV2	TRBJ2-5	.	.	TGTGCCAGCAGTGAAATGCTATCGGGGACCCAGTACTTC	CASSEMLSGTQYF
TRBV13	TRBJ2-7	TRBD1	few	TGTGCCAGCAGCCCGAGGGGACAGGGTTCGTTCTACGAGCAGTACTTC	CASSPRGQGSFYEQYF
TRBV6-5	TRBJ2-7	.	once	TGTGCCAGCCGTAGATTCAGCTCCTACGAGCAGTACTTC	CASRRFSSYEQYF
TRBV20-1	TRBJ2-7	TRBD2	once	TGCAGTGCTAGAGGGGAGGGGACCGGACTCTACGAGCAGTACTTC	CSARGEGTGLYEQYF
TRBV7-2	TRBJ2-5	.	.	TGTGCCAGCTGCTTAGGGCCTGAAGAGACCCAGTACTTC	CASCLGPEETQYF
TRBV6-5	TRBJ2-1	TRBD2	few	TGTGCCAGCAGAGACCTAGCGGGGGACTACAATGAGCAGTTCTTC	CASRDLAGDYNEQFF
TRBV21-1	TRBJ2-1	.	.	TGTGCCAGCAGCAAAGTGAATCTCGATAACCCCTACAATGAGCAGTTCTTC	CASSKVNLDNPYNEQFF
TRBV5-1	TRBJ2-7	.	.	TGCGCCAGCAGCATGACTAGCTACGAGCAGTACTTC	CASSMTSYEQYF
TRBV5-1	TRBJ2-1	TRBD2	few	TGCGCCAGCAGCTTGGACGCGGGGGGCGAGTTCTACAATGAGCAGTTCTTC	CASSLDAGGEFYNEQFF
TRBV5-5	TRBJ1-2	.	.	TGTGCCAGCAGCTCCCGACCGTTTGGCTACACCTTC	CASSSRPFGYTF